The sequence of this T cell receptor (beta chain) was determined in a study of T cells in Graves' hyperthyroidism and ophthalmopathy. The V gene's germline CDR1 is LNHDA and CDR2 SQIVND (reference sequence). The V gene end was trimmed by 5 bases and the J gene end by 6 bases; junction bases not matched to a gene: 7. This CDR3 spans 14 amino acids. Authors of the study amplified TCR beta CDR3 regions from RNA transcripts. During a first-round RT-PCR of the TCR CDR3, the HTBI primer set was used. From the multiplex PCR reads, TCRdb called clonotypes with MiXCR, one entry per CDR3 protein. The sample lists around 500,000 distinct CDR3 sequences; 22% were seen once. There are a few counts of this clonotype.

This TCR came from a woman aged 70-85 years with Graves' ophthalmopathy. The sequenced sample consisted of blood. The J gene is TRBJ1-2, the V gene TRBV19; 9 bases map to TRBD1. The CDR3 reads CASSPGQGTNGYTF. The CDR3 DNA follows: TGTGCCAGTAGTCCAGGACAGGGGACCAATGGCTACACCTTC. The variable domain in full, completed from reference TRBV19 and TRBJ1-2, reads DGGITQSPKYLFRKEGQNVTLSCEQNLNHDAMYWYRQDPGQGLRLIYYSQIVNDFQKGDIAEGYSVSREKKESFPLTVTSAQKNPTAFYLCASSPGQGTNGYTFGSGTRLTVV.